The rows below give T cell receptor beta chains drawn from one sample of a study of cytomegalovirus exposure and HLA in healthy donors. Sequencing was performed with immunoSEQ multiplex PCR; in TCRdb, only in-frame clones are kept and a portion is missing. Of about 190,000 clones in the sample, just under 75% were seen once. Sequenced: PBMCs. These receptors originate from a woman between 25 and 40 years old in good health and CMV-seropositive. Both conserved end residues are part of each CDR3. The order of the fields is V gene, clone size, J gene, D gene, CDR3 DNA, CDR3 protein. A D gene is named only where the DNA matches it firmly. Size tells how often a clone was seen (once, few, many) or the class of an expanded clone, and some rows leave it out.

TRBV6-5	few	TRBJ1-1	TRBD1	TGTGCCAGCAGTTACTCGAACAGGGGTAACACTGAAGCTTTCTTT	CASSYSNRGNTEAFF
TRBV5-1	.	TRBJ2-1	.	TGCGCCAGCAGCTTGGTGGAGGGCAATGAGCAGTTCTTC	CASSLVEGNEQFF
TRBV6-6	.	TRBJ2-5	.	TGTGCCAGCAGTTACGTCCCAGGGGAGACCCAGTACTTC	CASSYVPGETQYF
TRBV10-3	.	TRBJ2-1	TRBD2	TGTGCCATCAGTGAGGGACTAGCGAGCAATGAGCAGTTCTTC	CAISEGLASNEQFF
TRBV28	.	TRBJ2-7	.	TGTGCCAGCAGTTTATCAAGCACCTACGAGCAGTACTTC	CASSLSSTYEQYF
TRBV7-2	few	TRBJ2-7	.	TGTGCCAGCAGCACCAGGACTAACTACGAGCAGTACTTC	CASSTRTNYEQYF
TRBV7-9	.	TRBJ2-7	TRBD2	TGTGCCAGCAGCTTATCCGAAGCGGGAGAAAACGAGCAGTACTTC	CASSLSEAGENEQYF
TRBV19	.	TRBJ2-3	TRBD2	TGTGCCAGTAGTATGAGCGGACTAGCGGGAGTCGATACGCAGTATTTT	CASSMSGLAGVDTQYF
TRBV29-1	few	TRBJ1-4	.	TGCAGCGCTCTAGCAGGGGATGGGAAACTGTTTTTT	CSALAGDGKLFF
TRBV19	.	TRBJ1-5	.	TGTGCCAGTAGTATTGTTATCTATAGCAATCAGCCCCAGCATTTT	CASSIVIYSNQPQHF
TRBV6-6	once	TRBJ2-1	.	TGTGCCAGCAGTTACTCCTCGGGAGAGCAATACAATGAGCAGTTCTTC	CASSYSSGEQYNEQFF
TRBV27	few	TRBJ2-1	TRBD2	TGTGCCAGCAGTACACTCACCGGGACTAGCTACAATGAGCAGTTCTTC	CASSTLTGTSYNEQFF
TRBV4-1	.	TRBJ1-1	.	TGCGCCAGCAGCCTGGGGGGGGACCCACTGAACACTGAAGCTTTCTTT	CASSLGGDPLNTEAFF
TRBV2	few	TRBJ1-1	.	TGTGCCAGCGCGGCAGAAATCATGAACACTGAAGCTTTCTTT	CASAAEIMNTEAFF
TRBV19	.	TRBJ1-2	.	TGTGCCAGTAGTATCTCAGGGGTGAGTGGCTACACCTTC	CASSISGVSGYTF
TRBV5-1	.	TRBJ2-7	TRBD2	TGCGCCAGCAGCTTGTCAAGCGGGGTCCCCTACGAGCAGTACTTC	CASSLSSGVPYEQYF
TRBV19	.	TRBJ1-1	.	TGTGCCAGTAGTAAGGGGACAAAGAACACTGAAGCTTTCTTT	CASSKGTKNTEAFF
TRBV5-6	.	TRBJ1-2	.	TGTGCCAGCAGCTTCACCAATCCGGGTTATGGCTACACCTTC	CASSFTNPGYGYTF
TRBV28	.	TRBJ1-1	.	TGTGCCAGCAGTTCATCGGGCACTGAAGCTTTCTTT	CASSSSGTEAFF
TRBV5-6	.	TRBJ1-2	.	TGTGCCAGCAGCTTGGTGGGAGGCACCGGCTACACCTTC	CASSLVGGTGYTF
TRBV19	.	TRBJ2-3	TRBD2	TGTGCCAGTAGTTCCCAGGCGGGAGGGTTTGATACGCAGTATTTT	CASSSQAGGFDTQYF
TRBV5-1	.	TRBJ2-2	.	TGCGCCAGCCAGATTTTTGCGGGGACCACCGGGGAGCTGTTTTTT	CASQIFAGTTGELFF
TRBV5-1	once	TRBJ1-5	TRBD1	TGCGCCAGCAGCCCCGACAGGGGCTGGGGGCAGCCCCAGCATTTT	CASSPDRGWGQPQHF
TRBV10-2	.	TRBJ2-1	TRBD2	TGCGCCAGCAGCCGGACTAGCGCATCCTACAATGAGCAGTTCTTC	CASSRTSASYNEQFF
TRBV27	few	TRBJ2-1	TRBD2	TGTGCCAGCAGGCCCCCGGGACTAGGTTACAATGAGCAGTTCTTC	CASRPPGLGYNEQFF
TRBV16	.	TRBJ2-1	TRBD1	TGTGCCAGCAGCCAATCGGCAGGGGGAAGGAATGAGCAGTTCTTC	CASSQSAGGRNEQFF
TRBV7-7	.	TRBJ2-1	TRBD2	TGTGCTAGCAGCCAGGGAACCCTCGCTAGCGGGATTAATTTATACAATGAGCAGTTCTTC	CASSQGTLASGINLYNEQFF
TRBV28	.	TRBJ2-3	TRBD2	TGTGCCAGCAGTTTGTCGGCGGGGGGCACAGATACGCAGTATTTT	CASSLSAGGTDTQYF
TRBV6-6	.	TRBJ1-1	.	TGTGCCAGCAGTTACGGGGAGGGGCCTGAAGCTTTCTTT	CASSYGEGPEAFF
TRBV28	.	TRBJ2-1	.	TGTGCCAGCAGTTTAACCACGGGGGACGTTGAGCAGTTCTTC	CASSLTTGDVEQFF
TRBV28	.	TRBJ2-5	TRBD2	TGTGCCAGCAGTCCGCGGACTAGCGGGAGGGGGGTGACCCAGTACTTC	CASSPRTSGRGVTQYF
TRBV15	few	TRBJ2-4	TRBD2	TGTGCCACCAGCCGCCGGGCGGGAGGGGCGAACATTCAGTACTTC	CATSRRAGGANIQYF
TRBV10-2	.	TRBJ2-7	TRBD2	TGCGCCAGCACCCGTAGCGGGACTGAGCAGTACTTC	CASTRSGTEQYF
TRBV28	.	TRBJ2-2	TRBD2	TGTGCCAGCCTACGGCGGGGGAAGAACACCGGGGAGCTGTTTTTT	CASLRRGKNTGELFF
TRBV7-9	.	TRBJ2-3	TRBD1	TGTGCCAGCAGCTTTGGGACAGGGGTGGTCACAGATACGCAGTATTTT	CASSFGTGVVTDTQYF
TRBV20-1	.	TRBJ2-5	.	TGCAGTGCCCTTACTAGGGAGACCCAGTACTTC	CSALTRETQYF
TRBV7-9	.	TRBJ2-1	.	TGTGCCAGCAGCTTAGCACCGAGCTCCTACAATGAGCAGTTCTTC	CASSLAPSSYNEQFF
TRBV5-4	.	TRBJ2-1	TRBD2	TGTGCCAGCAGCTACAAGACTAGCCAGGAGCAGTTCTTC	CASSYKTSQEQFF
TRBV28	.	TRBJ1-2	TRBD1	TGTGCCAGCAGTTTACTCGACAGGGAAAGGGTCGGCTACACCTTC	CASSLLDRERVGYTF
TRBV27	.	TRBJ2-5	.	TGTGCCAGCAGTTCCCAAAGCACAGGGACCCAAGAGACCCAGTACTTC	CASSSQSTGTQETQYF
TRBV28	.	TRBJ1-1	.	TGTGCCAGCAGTTCCATTAGCGGACCAATGAACACTGAAGCTTTCTTT	CASSSISGPMNTEAFF
TRBV27	.	TRBJ2-7	.	TGTGCCAGCAGCTATGGGGTGGCGGGACCCTACGAGCAGTACTTC	CASSYGVAGPYEQYF
TRBV27	few	TRBJ1-6	.	TGTGCCAGCAGTTTTGGGCAGGGATCACCCCTCCACTTT	CASSFGQGSPLHF
TRBV19	once	TRBJ2-7	TRBD2	TGTGCCAGTAGTATAACGGGGGGTTCCTACGAGCAGTACTTC	CASSITGGSYEQYF
TRBV19	.	TRBJ2-7	.	TGTGCCAGTAGCCCTGGAGCCCCAGGGGTCAACGAGCAGTACTTC	CASSPGAPGVNEQYF
TRBV28	.	TRBJ2-7	TRBD1	TGTGCCAGCAGTTCTATACCGGGACAGTCCTACGAGCAGTACTTC	CASSSIPGQSYEQYF
TRBV27	.	TRBJ2-7	.	TGTGCCAGCAGTGCCCCTGGTCGGGTTGGGTACGAGCAGTACTTC	CASSAPGRVGYEQYF
TRBV5-6	few	TRBJ1-1	.	TGTGCCAGCAGCTTGTCCTCAGGCGGGGCCAAGAACACTGAAGCTTTCTTT	CASSLSSGGAKNTEAFF
TRBV19	.	TRBJ1-1	.	TGTGCCAGTAGTATGCAGGGGCTTCTGAACACTGAAGCTTTCTTT	CASSMQGLLNTEAFF
TRBV6-1	.	TRBJ1-6	.	TGTGCCAGCAGTGATACCGCTACAGGGTATGGTTCACCCCTCCACTTT	CASSDTATGYGSPLHF